This T cell receptor beta chain was captured in a study of T-cell reconstitution after alpha-beta-depleted transplantation in children (TCRdb year 2016). Turning to the overall study: Using TCR repertoire profiling, the study followed T-cell immune reconstitution in a quantitative way in children after TCRalphabeta/CD19-depleted allogeneic hematopoietic cell transplantation.

Counted from cysteine to phenylalanine, this CDR3 has 12 amino acids. Only the CDR3 DNA is retained, 36 bases long and in frame from the first base. Taken from the germline V gene, the CDR1 and CDR2 loops are SGHRS and YFSETQ. Comments on this clonotype: Its antigen remains undetermined. One junction end disagrees with the germline gene, perhaps due to a read error.

Library preparation employed PCR. The sequencing machine was an Illumina HiSeq 2500. TCR library preparation used molecular barcoding, with unique molecular identifiers applied to normalize quantification of the TCRbeta repertoire. The public reads were reanalyzed by TCRdb: fastp trimming at Q25, MiXCR alignment, in-frame beta chains only. CDR3 protein sequences are deduplicated, and each keeps its most common genes and DNA. Present in this sample are 240,000 or so distinct CDR3 sequences, 12% of which were seen just once. Roughly 2.6% of the sample is held by the ten biggest clonotypes. The sequence came from a human donor who donated a stem cell graft to a child with acute lymphoblastic leukemia. Sequencing was performed on PBMCs from the stem cell graft donor, taken from the stem cell graft. The V gene is TRBV5-1 and the J gene is TRBJ1-1, with the D gene not clear enough to name. CDR3 region: CASSLGGTESFF. The sequenced DNA: TGCGCCAGCAGCTTGGGAGGTACTGAATCTTTCTTT.